This TCR beta chain was found in a study of shared clonotypes between healthy human individuals. Per the germline V gene, CDR1 is SQVTM and CDR2 is ANQGSEA. Germline trimming cut 3 bases from V and 2 bases from J; bases unmatched to any gene: 4. The CDR3 is 16 amino acids. This clone was counted once. Its cognate antigen is unknown. Genomic DNA from each subset was divided evenly over several immunoSEQ plates. The data were produced by immunoSEQ multiplex PCR, yet TCRdb's version contains in-frame clones alone and is incomplete. The sample shows 2 million to 2.5 million clones, about 90% of them seen only once. Broader study findings: Blood was the only sampled material, and tissue repertoires likely differ.

The V gene is TRBV29-1, the J gene TRBJ2-3; 14 positions agree with TRBD2. This TCR came from a man younger than 35 in good health. Some clones in this sample may be carry-over from other donors' samples. Sequences were obtained from naive CD4+ T cells from PBMCs. Subset meaning: CD45RA+ positively selected. The CDR3 sequence: CSVERTSGRTTDTQYF. CDR3 DNA sequence: TGCAGCGTTGAGAGGACTAGCGGGAGGACCACAGATACGCAGTATTTT.